This T cell receptor (beta chain) was identified during a study of blood T cell repertoires in COVID-19. Profiling relied on immunoSEQ multiplex PCR, and the TCRdb table lists in-frame clones only, not all of them. The sample has approximately 330,000 clones; approximately 90% are singletons. The germline V and J ends were trimmed by 4 bases and 2 bases, with 14 bases remaining between them. CDR1 is MNHEY, CDR2 SMNVEV, per germline (reference sequence). The CDR3 length is 15 residues. The chain uses TRBV27 and TRBJ2-5; a possible D gene is TRBD1 (6 bases). The receptor was isolated from a man under 40 with COVID-19, enrolled during active disease. The sample was peripheral blood. The DNA for the CDR3 is TGTGCCAGCAGTTCAGGACAGTTAGAGCAAGAGACCCAGTACTTC. This sequence encodes CASSSGQLEQETQYF.